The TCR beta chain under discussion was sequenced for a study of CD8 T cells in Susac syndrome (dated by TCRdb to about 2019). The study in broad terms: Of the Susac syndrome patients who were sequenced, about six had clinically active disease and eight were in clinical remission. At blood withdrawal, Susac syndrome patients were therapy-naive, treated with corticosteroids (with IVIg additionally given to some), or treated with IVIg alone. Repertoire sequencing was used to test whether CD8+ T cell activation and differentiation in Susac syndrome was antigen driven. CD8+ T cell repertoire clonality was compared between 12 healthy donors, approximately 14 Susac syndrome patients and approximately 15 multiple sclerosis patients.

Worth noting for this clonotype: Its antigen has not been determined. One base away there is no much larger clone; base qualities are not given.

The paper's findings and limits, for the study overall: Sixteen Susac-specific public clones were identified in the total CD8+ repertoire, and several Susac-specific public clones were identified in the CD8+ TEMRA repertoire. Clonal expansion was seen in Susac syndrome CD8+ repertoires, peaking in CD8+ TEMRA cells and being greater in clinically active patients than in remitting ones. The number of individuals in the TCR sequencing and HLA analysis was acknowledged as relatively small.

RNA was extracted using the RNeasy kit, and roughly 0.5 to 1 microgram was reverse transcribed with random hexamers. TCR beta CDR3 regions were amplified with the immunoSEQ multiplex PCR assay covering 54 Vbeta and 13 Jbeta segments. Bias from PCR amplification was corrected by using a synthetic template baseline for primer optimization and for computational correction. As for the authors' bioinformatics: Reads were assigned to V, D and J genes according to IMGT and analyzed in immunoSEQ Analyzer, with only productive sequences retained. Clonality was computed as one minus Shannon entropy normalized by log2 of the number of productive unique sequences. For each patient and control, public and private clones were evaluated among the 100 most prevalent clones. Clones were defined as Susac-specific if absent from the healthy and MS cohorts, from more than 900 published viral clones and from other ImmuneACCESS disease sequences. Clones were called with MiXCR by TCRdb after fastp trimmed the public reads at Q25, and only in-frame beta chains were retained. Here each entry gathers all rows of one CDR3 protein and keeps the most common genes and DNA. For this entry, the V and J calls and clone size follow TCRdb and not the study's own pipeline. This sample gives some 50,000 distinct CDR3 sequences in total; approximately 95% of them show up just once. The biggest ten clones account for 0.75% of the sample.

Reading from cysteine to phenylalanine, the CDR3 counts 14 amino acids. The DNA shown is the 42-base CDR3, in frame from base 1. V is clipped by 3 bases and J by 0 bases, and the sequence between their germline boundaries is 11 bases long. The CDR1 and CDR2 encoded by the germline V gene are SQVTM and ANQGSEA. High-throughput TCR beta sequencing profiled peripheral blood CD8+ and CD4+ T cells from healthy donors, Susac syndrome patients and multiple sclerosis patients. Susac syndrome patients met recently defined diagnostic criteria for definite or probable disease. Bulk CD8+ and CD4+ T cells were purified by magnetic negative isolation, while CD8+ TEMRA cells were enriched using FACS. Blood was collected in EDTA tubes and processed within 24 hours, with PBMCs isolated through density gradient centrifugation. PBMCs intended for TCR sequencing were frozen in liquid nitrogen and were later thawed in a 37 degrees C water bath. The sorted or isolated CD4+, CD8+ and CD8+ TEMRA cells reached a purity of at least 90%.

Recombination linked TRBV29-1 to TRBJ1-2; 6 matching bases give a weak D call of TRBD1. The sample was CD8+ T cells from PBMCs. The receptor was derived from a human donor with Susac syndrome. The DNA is TGCAGCGTTGACCCCCAGGGGCCTAACTATGGCTACACCTTC. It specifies CSVDPQGPNYGYTF.